The rows below give T cell receptor beta chains drawn from one sample of a study of blood T cell repertoires in COVID-19. The method was immunoSEQ multiplex PCR; TCRdb's version includes in-frame clones alone and lacks a portion of them. The sample lists some 42,000 clones, over 60% seen once, with under 30% in the top ten. The sequenced sample was peripheral blood. Every receptor here comes from a woman in her 70s with acute or convalescent COVID-19. The CDR3 runs from the conserved cysteine through the conserved F or W. Each record gives: clone size, V gene, J gene, D gene, CDR3 DNA, CDR3 protein. D genes are given only for firm matches. A clone size is listed for some rows: how often the clone was seen (once, few, many), or a class if it is expanded.

>once|TRBV10-1|TRBJ1-6|-
TGCGCCAGCAGCCGGGGGTTTAATAATTCACCCCTCCACTTT
CASSRGFNNSPLHF
>once|TRBV28|TRBJ2-7|-
TGTGCCAGTCTAGGAGGTGTTTCCTACGAGCAGTACTTC
CASLGGVSYEQYF
>-|TRBV20-1|TRBJ1-2|-
TGCAGTGGATTCAGTGGGCGCGGCTACACCTTC
CSGFSGRGYTF
>-|TRBV12-3/TRBV12-4|TRBJ2-7|-
TGTGCCAGCAGAGGGGCCTCTGTCGAGCAGTACTTC
CASRGASVEQYF
>-|TRBV6-4|TRBJ2-7|-
TGTGCCAGCAGTTCTATCCAGGAGGTGGGAGGAGGTTCCTACGAGCAGTACTTC
CASSSIQEVGGGSYEQYF
>-|TRBV5-1|TRBJ1-1|TRBD1
TGCGCCAGCAGCTTGTGGAGACAGGGGATGAACACTGAAGCTTTCTTT
CASSLWRQGMNTEAFF
>-|TRBV29-1|TRBJ1-1|TRBD1
TGCAGCGTTGACCCCTGGAGGGACAGGAACACTGAAGCTTTCTTT
CSVDPWRDRNTEAFF
>-|TRBV13|TRBJ2-1|TRBD1
TGTGCCAGCAGCTCAGGGGACAGCTCCTACAATGAGCAGTTCTTC
CASSSGDSSYNEQFF
>-|TRBV30|TRBJ1-6|-
TGTGCCTGGAGAGATACAGGTCTTAATTCACCCCTCCACTTT
CAWRDTGLNSPLHF
>-|TRBV7-9|TRBJ1-6|TRBD1
TGTGCCAGCAGCTCGTTTGGGACAGGACATGGACCCCTCCACTTT
CASSSFGTGHGPLHF
>few|TRBV5-1|TRBJ2-7|TRBD1
TGCGCCAGCAGCCCCGGGACAGGGTCTTTTTCTGAGCAGTACTTC
CASSPGTGSFSEQYF
>-|TRBV18|TRBJ2-1|TRBD2
TGTGCCAGCTCACCACCTAGCGGGAGAAATGAGCAGTTCTTC
CASSPPSGRNEQFF
>few|TRBV6-5|TRBJ1-1|-
TGTGCCAGCAGTCCCCCGGGGGGGCGGGCCACTGAAGCTTTCTTT
CASSPPGGRATEAFF
>few|TRBV7-9|TRBJ1-2|-
TGTGCCAGCAGCTTAGTCGACAGCTTAAACTATGGCTACACCTTC
CASSLVDSLNYGYTF
>few|TRBV19|TRBJ1-1|TRBD1
TGTGCCAGTAGTATCACAGGGGGTACTGAAGCTTTCTTT
CASSITGGTEAFF
>-|TRBV11-2|TRBJ1-6|-
TGTGCCAGCAGCTTAGATCAGGGGCAGGGTAATTCACCCCTCCACTTT
CASSLDQGQGNSPLHF
>-|TRBV27|TRBJ2-4|-
TGTGCCAGCAGTCTTAGTCTAGCCAAAAACATTCAGTACTTC
CASSLSLAKNIQYF
>few|TRBV12-3/TRBV12-4|TRBJ1-1|-
TGTGCCAGCAGTTTACGACAGCCCACTGAAGCTTTCTTT
CASSLRQPTEAFF
>-|TRBV5-1|TRBJ1-2|TRBD1
TGCGCCAGCAGCTTGGGAGGGGGCGAAACTTATGGCTACACCTTC
CASSLGGGETYGYTF
>-|TRBV4-2|TRBJ1-4|TRBD1
TGTGCCAGCAGCCAAGCTCTCAGGGGGAATGAAAAACTGTTTTTT
CASSQALRGNEKLFF
>-|TRBV6-5|TRBJ1-1|-
TGTGCCAGCAGTTACTCGTTCAGGGGGAACACTGAAGCTTTCTTT
CASSYSFRGNTEAFF
>-|TRBV14|TRBJ2-5|TRBD1
TGTGCCAGCAGCCAATGGACAGGCACCCGCCAAGAGACCCAGTACTTC
CASSQWTGTRQETQYF
>-|TRBV7-2|TRBJ1-3|TRBD1
TGTGCCAGCAGCTCGTCAGGGGGCTCTGGAAACACCATATATTTT
CASSSSGGSGNTIYF
>-|TRBV5-4|TRBJ1-1|TRBD1
TGTGCCAGCAGCTTAACAGGGGGCGCGTTCACTGAAGCTTTCTTT
CASSLTGGAFTEAFF
>-|TRBV27|TRBJ2-2|TRBD1
TGTGCCAGCAGTTTGAAACGAATCGGGACAGCGAACACCGGGGAGCTGTTTTTT
CASSLKRIGTANTGELFF
>-|TRBV7-8|TRBJ1-5|-
TGTGCCAGCAGCGTACAGACGGGGTACAATCAGCCCCAGCATTTT
CASSVQTGYNQPQHF
>once|TRBV5-1|TRBJ1-1|-
TGCGCCAGCAGCTTGGTTGGGGCGAACACTGAAGCTTTCTTT
CASSLVGANTEAFF
>-|TRBV4-1|TRBJ2-4|TRBD1
TGCGCCAGCAGCCAAGCTACTGCCGGGACAGCCAACATTCAGTACTTC
CASSQATAGTANIQYF
>-|TRBV6-1|TRBJ1-1|TRBD1
TGTGCCAGCAGTGAAGCTTTTGGACAGGGAGTAAACACTGAAGCTTTCTTT
CASSEAFGQGVNTEAFF
>-|TRBV12-3/TRBV12-4|TRBJ1-1|TRBD1
TGTGCCAGCAGCTTAAGAGGACAGGGGAGAGCTTTCTTT
CASSLRGQGRAFF
>-|TRBV7-9|TRBJ1-5|-
TGTGCCAGCAGCTCGTCGGGGAATCAGCCCCAGCATTTT
CASSSSGNQPQHF
>-|TRBV3-1/TRBV3-2|TRBJ1-4|TRBD1
TGTGCCAGCAGCCAGAGGACAGGGGGCTTTTATGAAAAACTGTTTTTT
CASSQRTGGFYEKLFF
>-|TRBV5-4|TRBJ2-1|-
TGTGCCAGCAGCTTGGGGGGTGGAGGACGGTTCTTC
CASSLGGGGRFF
>-|TRBV30|TRBJ1-5|-
TGTGCCTGGAGTGTGGGGGGGCTAGGTCAGCCCCAGCATTTT
CAWSVGGLGQPQHF
>-|TRBV9|TRBJ1-3|-
TGTGCCAGCAGCGTTTACTCTGGAAACACCATATATTTT
CASSVYSGNTIYF
>-|TRBV27|TRBJ2-7|-
TGTGCCAGCAGACCGGGACATATGACGTACGAGCAGTACTTC
CASRPGHMTYEQYF
>once|TRBV5-1|TRBJ2-7|TRBD2
TGCGCCAGCAGCTTCACTAGCGACTCCTACGAGCAGTACTTC
CASSFTSDSYEQYF
>-|TRBV20-1|TRBJ2-4|TRBD1
TGCAGTGCTAGTTCAGCCCTCAGGGGGAAAAACATTCAGTACTTC
CSASSALRGKNIQYF
>-|TRBV11-2|TRBJ1-2|-
TGTGCCAGCAGTTTACAGGGTTCTGGCTACACCTTC
CASSLQGSGYTF
>-|TRBV19|TRBJ2-2|TRBD1
TGTGCCAGTACCTACAGGGGGCACGACGGGGAGCTGTTTTTT
CASTYRGHDGELFF
>-|TRBV7-9|TRBJ2-7|-
TGTGCCAGCAGCTTTGGAGGCTCCTACGAGCAGTACTTC
CASSFGGSYEQYF
>-|TRBV4-2|TRBJ2-1|TRBD2
TGTGCCAGCAGCCAAGAGGCACTAGCGGCCAGACAGTTCTTC
CASSQEALAARQFF
>few|TRBV4-1|TRBJ1-5|TRBD1
TGCGCCAGCAGCCAAGGGACAGGCGTGGGGCCCCAGCATTTT
CASSQGTGVGPQHF
>-|TRBV12-3/TRBV12-4|TRBJ1-5|-
TGTGCCAGCAGCTGGGGCCTCAATCAGCCCCAGCATTTT
CASSWGLNQPQHF
>-|TRBV5-8|TRBJ1-4|-
TGTGCCAGCAGCCCGATCAGTCCTCATGAAAAACTGTTTTTT
CASSPISPHEKLFF